Below, 9 T cell receptor beta chains from the same sample are listed, as sequenced in a study of T cell responses to AZD1222 COVID-19 vaccine. Method: immunoSEQ multiplex PCR; TCRdb's copy keeps in-frame clones and lacks some. This table holds under 95,000 clones, 85% to 90% found once. Material: peripheral blood, obtained 28 days after the second AZD1222 dose. The origin of the receptors is an adult who received the AZD1222 COVID-19 vaccine.

The chain employs TRBV30 and TRBJ1-5, with D unresolved. Per germline, CDR1 GTSNPN and CDR2 SVGIG (reference sequence). The CDR3 length is 14 residues. V was clipped by 0 bases and J by 2 bases, with 8 bases between them. CDR3 region: CAWSVGSGNQPQHF. Written as DNA, the CDR3 is TGTGCCTGGAGTGTAGGCAGTGGCAATCAGCCCCAGCATTTT.

Comments on this clone: The identical CDR3 is also encoded by other nucleotide sequences in the sample. This chain links TRBV7-9 with TRBJ2-1; D not resolved. V lost 3 bases, J lost 1 base, and 7 bases lay in between. Looked up from germline, CDR1 is SEHNR and CDR2 is FQNEAQ (reference sequence). The CDR3 sequence is 14 residues long. This chain's CDR3 is CASSLSVSYNEQFF. The CDR3 region has the DNA TGTGCCAGCAGCTTGTCCGTTTCCTACAATGAGCAGTTCTTC.

This rearrangement joins TRBV9 to TRBJ2-1; D is possibly TRBD2 (5 bases). From germline, CDR1 is SGDLS and CDR2 YYNGEE. With 0 bases removed from V and 6 bases from J, the gap between germline ends came to 10 bases. The CDR3 extends over 14 amino acids. CDR3 bases: TGTGCCAGCAGCGTAGAGGAGAGGGTCAATGAGCAGTTCTTC. Its protein is CASSVEERVNEQFF.

The rearrangement links TRBV20-1 to TRBJ1-1, with D uncertain. The ends were cut back, 3 bases at V and 6 bases at J, with 5 bases in the middle. This CDR3 comprises 10 residues. Germline V CDR1 and CDR2: DFQATT, SNEGSKA (reference sequence). The CDR3 sequence: CSASKAEAFF. CDR3 in DNA: TGCAGTGCTAGTAAAGCTGAAGCTTTCTTT.

This clone was counted only a few times. The chain links TRBV4-1 to TRBJ2-5, with D possibly TRBD1 on 5 matching bases. The V gene lost 4 bases and the J gene lost 4 bases, with 10 bases spanning the gap. The CDR3 totals 13 residues. The germline CDR1 and CDR2 sequences are MGHRA and YSYEKL. Here the CDR3 reads CASSRLQAETQYF. CDR3 nucleotide sequence: TGCGCCAGCAGCCGCTTACAGGCAGAGACCCAGTACTTC.

This chain's CDR3 is CASSIYGSSTDTQYF. The CDR3, as DNA: TGTGCCAGTAGTATTTATGGTTCTAGCACAGATACGCAGTATTTT. V and J are TRBV19 and TRBJ2-3; D remains unclear. V lost 3 bases and J lost 0, with 10 bases in between. The CDR3 length is 15 residues. Germline lookup yields CDR1 LNHDA and CDR2 SQIVND (reference sequence).

CDR3 amino acids: CASSVAQMRAGTDTQYF. The CDR3 nucleotides read TGTGCCAGCAGCGTAGCTCAAATGAGGGCGGGCACAGATACGCAGTATTTT. The chain links TRBV9 to TRBJ2-3; D might be TRBD2 (5 bases). Germline CDR1 and CDR2: SGDLS and YYNGEE. The CDR3 contains 17 residues. Between the trimmed V and J ends, which lost 0 bases and 1 base, there was a span of 15 bases.

V and J are TRBV7-9 and TRBJ2-7, with D possibly matching TRBD1 (6 bases). This CDR3 is 12 amino acids long. With 7 bases removed from V and 1 base from J, the gap between germline ends came to 8 bases. Germline-derived CDR1 and CDR2 are SEHNR and FQNEAQ (reference sequence). Written as DNA, the CDR3 is TGTGCCAGCACAACAGGGTCCTACGAGCAGTACTTC. Its protein product is CASTTGSYEQYF.

This sequence joins TRBV6-5 and TRBJ1-2, with D possibly being TRBD1 (5 bases). The germline CDR1 and CDR2 sequences are MNHEY and SVGAGI. The CDR3 is 14 residues long. V was clipped by 2 bases and J by 6 bases, with 13 bases between them. The CDR3 here is CASSYTQGQHGYTF. CDR3 nucleotides: TGTGCCAGCAGTTACACGCAGGGTCAACATGGCTACACCTTC.